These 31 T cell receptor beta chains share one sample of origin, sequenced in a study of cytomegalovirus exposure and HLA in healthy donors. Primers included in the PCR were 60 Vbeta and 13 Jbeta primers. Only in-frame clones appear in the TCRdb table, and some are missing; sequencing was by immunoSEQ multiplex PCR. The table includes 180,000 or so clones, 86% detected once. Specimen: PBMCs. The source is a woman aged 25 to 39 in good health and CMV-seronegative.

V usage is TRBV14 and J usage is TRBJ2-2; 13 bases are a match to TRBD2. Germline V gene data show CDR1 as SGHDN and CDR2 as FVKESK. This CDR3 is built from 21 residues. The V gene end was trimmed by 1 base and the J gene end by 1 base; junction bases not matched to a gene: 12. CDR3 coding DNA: TGTGCCAGCAGCCAAGGTCGACTAGCGGGGGGAAGCATAAAGAACACCGGGGAGCTGTTTTTT. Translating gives CASSQGRLAGGSIKNTGELFF.

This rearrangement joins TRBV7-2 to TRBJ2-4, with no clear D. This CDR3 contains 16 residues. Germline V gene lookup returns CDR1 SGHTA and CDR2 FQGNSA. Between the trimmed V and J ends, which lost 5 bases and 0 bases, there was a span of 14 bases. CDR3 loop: CASSAQTGLAKNIQYF. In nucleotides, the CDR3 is TGTGCCAGCAGCGCACAAACGGGTCTAGCCAAAAACATTCAGTACTTC.

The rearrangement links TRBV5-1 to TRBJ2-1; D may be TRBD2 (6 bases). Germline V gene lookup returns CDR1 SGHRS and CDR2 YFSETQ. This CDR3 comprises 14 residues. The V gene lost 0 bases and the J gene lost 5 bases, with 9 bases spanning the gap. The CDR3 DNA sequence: TGCGCCAGCAGCTTGGGGCGGGACCACAATGAGCAGTTCTTC. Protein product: CASSLGRDHNEQFF.

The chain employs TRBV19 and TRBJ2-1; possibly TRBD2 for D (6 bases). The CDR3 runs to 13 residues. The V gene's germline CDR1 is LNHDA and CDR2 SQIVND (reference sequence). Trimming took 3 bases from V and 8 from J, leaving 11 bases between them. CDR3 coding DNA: TGTGCCAGTAGTATTATCGGGAGTGATGAGCAGTTCTTC. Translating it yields CASSIIGSDEQFF.

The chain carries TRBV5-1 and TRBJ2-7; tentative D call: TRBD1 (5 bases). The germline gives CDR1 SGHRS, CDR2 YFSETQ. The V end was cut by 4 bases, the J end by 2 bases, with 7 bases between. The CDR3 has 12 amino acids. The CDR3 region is CASSDSAYEQYF. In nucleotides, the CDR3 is TGCGCCAGCAGCGACAGCGCCTACGAGCAGTACTTC.

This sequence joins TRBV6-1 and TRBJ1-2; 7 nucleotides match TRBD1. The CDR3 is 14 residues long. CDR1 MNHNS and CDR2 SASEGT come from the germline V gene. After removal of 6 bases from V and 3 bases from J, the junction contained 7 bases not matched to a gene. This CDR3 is CASRKRQGDYGYTF. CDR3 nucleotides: TGTGCCAGCAGAAAAAGACAGGGCGACTATGGCTACACCTTC.

The CDR3 loop is CASSGASGRTNTGELFF. CDR3 DNA sequence: TGTGCCAGCAGTGGGGCGAGCGGGAGGACGAACACCGGGGAGCTGTTTTTT. This chain uses TRBV27 with TRBJ2-2, with 9 bases identical to TRBD2. Germline V lookup: CDR1 MNHEY, CDR2 SMNVEV (reference sequence). V was pared by 5 bases and J by 0 bases, with 7 bases of the junction left unmatched. This CDR3 comprises 17 residues.

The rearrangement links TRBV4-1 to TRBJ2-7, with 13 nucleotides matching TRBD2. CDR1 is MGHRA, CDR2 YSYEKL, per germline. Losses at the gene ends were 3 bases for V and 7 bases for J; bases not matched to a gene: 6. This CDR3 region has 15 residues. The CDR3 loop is CASSQRTSGSGEQYF. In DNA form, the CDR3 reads TGCGCCAGCAGCCAGAGGACTAGCGGGAGTGGAGAGCAGTACTTC.

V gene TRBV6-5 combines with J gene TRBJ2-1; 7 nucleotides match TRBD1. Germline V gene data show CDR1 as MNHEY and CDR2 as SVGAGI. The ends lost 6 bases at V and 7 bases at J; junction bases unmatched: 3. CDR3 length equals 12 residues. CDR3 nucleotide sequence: TGTGCCAGCAGCCAACAGGGGAATGAGCAGTTCTTC. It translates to CASSQQGNEQFF.

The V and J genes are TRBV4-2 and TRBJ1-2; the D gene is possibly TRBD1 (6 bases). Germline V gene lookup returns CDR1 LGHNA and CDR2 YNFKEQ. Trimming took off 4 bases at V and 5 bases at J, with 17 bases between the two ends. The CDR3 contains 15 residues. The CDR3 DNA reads TGTGCCAGCAGCCCCCCGACAGGAGGTCGATATGGCTACACCTTC. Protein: CASSPPTGGRYGYTF.

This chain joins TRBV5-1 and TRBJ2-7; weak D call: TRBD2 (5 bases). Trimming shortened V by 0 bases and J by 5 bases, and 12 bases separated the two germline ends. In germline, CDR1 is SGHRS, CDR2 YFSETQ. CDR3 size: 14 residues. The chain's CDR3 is CASSLAGTLDEQYF. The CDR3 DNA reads TGCGCCAGCAGCTTGGCGGGAACTTTGGACGAGCAGTACTTC.

The CDR3 loop reads CASKGRDYSGNTIYF. Written as DNA, the CDR3 is TGTGCCAGCAAAGGCAGGGACTATTCTGGAAACACCATATATTTT. The V and J genes are TRBV28 and TRBJ1-3; D perhaps matches TRBD1 (5 bases). V was clipped by 7 bases and J by 1 base, with 14 bases between them. The CDR3 consists of 15 residues. CDR1 is MDHEN and CDR2 is SYDVKM in the germline V gene.

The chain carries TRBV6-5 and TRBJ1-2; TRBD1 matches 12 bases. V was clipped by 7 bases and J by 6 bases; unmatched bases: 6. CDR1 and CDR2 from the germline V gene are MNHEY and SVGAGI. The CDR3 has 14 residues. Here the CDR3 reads CASTWGQGAHGYTF. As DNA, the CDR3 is TGTGCCAGCACTTGGGGACAGGGGGCGCATGGCTACACCTTC.

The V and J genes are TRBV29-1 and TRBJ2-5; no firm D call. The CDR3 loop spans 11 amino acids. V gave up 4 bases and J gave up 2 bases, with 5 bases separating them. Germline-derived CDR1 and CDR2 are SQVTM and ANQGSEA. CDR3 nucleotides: TGCAGCGTTGTAGTACAAGAGACCCAGTACTTC. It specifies CSVVVQETQYF.

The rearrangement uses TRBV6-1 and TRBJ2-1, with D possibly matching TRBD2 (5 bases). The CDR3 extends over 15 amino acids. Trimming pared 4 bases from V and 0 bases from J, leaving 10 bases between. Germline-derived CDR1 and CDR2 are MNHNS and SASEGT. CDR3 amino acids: CASSVSGSSYNEQFF. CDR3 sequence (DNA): TGTGCCAGCAGTGTTTCGGGGAGCTCCTACAATGAGCAGTTCTTC.

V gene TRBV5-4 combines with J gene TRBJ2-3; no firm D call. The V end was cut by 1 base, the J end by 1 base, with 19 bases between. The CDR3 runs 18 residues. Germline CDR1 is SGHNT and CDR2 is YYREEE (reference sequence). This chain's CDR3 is CASSLTISTIVRTDTQYF. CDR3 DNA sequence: TGTGCCAGCAGCTTGACGATTAGCACCATAGTTCGCACAGATACGCAGTATTTT.

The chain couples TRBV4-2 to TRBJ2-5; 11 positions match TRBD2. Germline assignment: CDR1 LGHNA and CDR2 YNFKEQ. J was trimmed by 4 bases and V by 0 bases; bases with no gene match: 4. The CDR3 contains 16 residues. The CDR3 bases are TGTGCCAGCAGCCAAGATTCGCTAGCGGGAGGAGAGACCCAGTACTTC. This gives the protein CASSQDSLAGGETQYF.

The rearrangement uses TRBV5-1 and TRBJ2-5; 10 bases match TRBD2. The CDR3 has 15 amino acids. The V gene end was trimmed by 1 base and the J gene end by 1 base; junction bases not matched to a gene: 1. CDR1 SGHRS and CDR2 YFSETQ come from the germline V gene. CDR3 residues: CASSLSSGGQETQYF. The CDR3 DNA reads TGCGCCAGCAGCTTGTCTAGCGGGGGCCAAGAGACCCAGTACTTC.

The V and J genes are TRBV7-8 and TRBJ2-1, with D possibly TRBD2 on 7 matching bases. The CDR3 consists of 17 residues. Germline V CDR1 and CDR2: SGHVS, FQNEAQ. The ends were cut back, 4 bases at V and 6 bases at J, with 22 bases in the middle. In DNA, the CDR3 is TGTGCCAGCAGCTGGTGGGGGGGGCGGTCGTCCCGCAATGAGCAGTTCTTC. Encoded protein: CASSWWGGRSSRNEQFF.

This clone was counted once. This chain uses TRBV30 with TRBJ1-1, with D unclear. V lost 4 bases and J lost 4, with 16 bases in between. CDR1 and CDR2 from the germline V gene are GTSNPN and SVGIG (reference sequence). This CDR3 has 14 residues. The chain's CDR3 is CAWNLLGGGTEAFF. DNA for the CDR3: TGTGCCTGGAACCTCCTCGGAGGAGGCACTGAAGCTTTCTTT.

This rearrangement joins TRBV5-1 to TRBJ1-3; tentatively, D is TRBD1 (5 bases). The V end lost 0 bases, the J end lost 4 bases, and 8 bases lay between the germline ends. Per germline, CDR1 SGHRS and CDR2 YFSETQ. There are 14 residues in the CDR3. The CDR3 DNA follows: TGCGCCAGCAGCTTGGCCCAGGGAGGAAACACCATATATTTT. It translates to CASSLAQGGNTIYF.

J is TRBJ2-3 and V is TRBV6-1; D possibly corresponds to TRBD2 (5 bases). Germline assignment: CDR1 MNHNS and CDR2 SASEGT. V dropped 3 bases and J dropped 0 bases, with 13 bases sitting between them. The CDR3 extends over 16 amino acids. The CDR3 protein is CASSEGVAVSTDTQYF. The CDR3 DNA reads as TGTGCCAGCAGTGAGGGAGTGGCAGTTAGCACAGATACGCAGTATTTT.

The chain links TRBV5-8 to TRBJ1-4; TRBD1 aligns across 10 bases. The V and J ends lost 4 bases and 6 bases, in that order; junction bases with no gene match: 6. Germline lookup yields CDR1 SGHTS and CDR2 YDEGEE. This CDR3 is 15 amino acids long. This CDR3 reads CASSLTGTGDEKLFF. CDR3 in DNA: TGTGCCAGCAGCCTAACCGGGACAGGGGATGAAAAACTGTTTTTT.

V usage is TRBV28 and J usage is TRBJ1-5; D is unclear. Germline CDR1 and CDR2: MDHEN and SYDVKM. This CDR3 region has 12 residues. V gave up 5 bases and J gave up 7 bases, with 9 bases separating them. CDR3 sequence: CASSPGGQPQHF. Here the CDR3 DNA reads TGTGCCAGCAGTCCCGGAGGACAGCCCCAGCATTTT.

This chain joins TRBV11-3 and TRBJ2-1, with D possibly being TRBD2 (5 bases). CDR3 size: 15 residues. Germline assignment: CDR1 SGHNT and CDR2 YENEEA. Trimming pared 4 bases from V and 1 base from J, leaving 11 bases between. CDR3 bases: TGTGCCAGCAGCTCTAGCCCGGGATCCTACAATGAGCAGTTCTTC. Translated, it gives CASSSSPGSYNEQFF.

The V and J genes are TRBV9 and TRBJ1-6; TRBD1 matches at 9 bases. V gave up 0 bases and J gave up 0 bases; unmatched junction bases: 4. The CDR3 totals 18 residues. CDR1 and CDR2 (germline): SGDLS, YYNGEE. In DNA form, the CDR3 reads TGTGCCAGCAGCGTAGGAGGACAGGGGAGCTCCTATAATTCACCCCTCCACTTT. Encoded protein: CASSVGGQGSSYNSPLHF.

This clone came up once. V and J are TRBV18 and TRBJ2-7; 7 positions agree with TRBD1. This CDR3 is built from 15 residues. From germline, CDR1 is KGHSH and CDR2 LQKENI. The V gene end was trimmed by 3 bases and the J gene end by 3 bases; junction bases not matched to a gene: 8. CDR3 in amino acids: CASSPRTGKNYEQYF. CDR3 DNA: TGTGCCAGCTCACCCCGGACAGGAAAGAACTACGAGCAGTACTTC.

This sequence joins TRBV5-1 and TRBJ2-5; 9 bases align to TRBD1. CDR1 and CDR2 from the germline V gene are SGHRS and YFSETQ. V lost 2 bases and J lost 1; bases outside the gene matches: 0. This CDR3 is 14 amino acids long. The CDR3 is CASSLQGAQETQYF. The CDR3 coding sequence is TGCGCCAGCAGCTTACAGGGGGCCCAAGAGACCCAGTACTTC.

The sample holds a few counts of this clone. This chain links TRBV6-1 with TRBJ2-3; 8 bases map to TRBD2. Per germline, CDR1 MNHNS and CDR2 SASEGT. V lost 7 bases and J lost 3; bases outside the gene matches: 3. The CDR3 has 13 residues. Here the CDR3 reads CASKTGGTDTQYF. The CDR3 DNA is TGTGCCAGCAAGACGGGGGGGACAGATACGCAGTATTTT.

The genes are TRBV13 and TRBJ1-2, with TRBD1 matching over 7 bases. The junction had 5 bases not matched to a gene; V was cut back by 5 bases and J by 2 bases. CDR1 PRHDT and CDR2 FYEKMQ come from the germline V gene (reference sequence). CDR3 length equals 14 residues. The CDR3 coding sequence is TGTGCCAGCAGCCCAGGGGGACAGAACTATGGCTACACCTTC. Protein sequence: CASSPGGQNYGYTF.

DNA of the CDR3: TGTGCCAGTAGCGAGGGGAGGACTGAAGCTTTCTTT. It codes for CASSEGRTEAFF. The chain employs TRBV19 and TRBJ1-1, with a weak D call TRBD1 (5 bases). The CDR3 is 12 residues long. Trimming cost V 6 bases and J 5 bases, with 10 bases left between them. From germline, CDR1 is LNHDA and CDR2 SQIVND (reference sequence).